The rows below give T cell receptor beta chains drawn from one sample of a study of CXCR4 blockade with PD-1 therapy in pancreatic cancer. Produced via immunoSEQ multiplex PCR; TCRdb's table is partial and in-frame only. The repertoire has some 4,000 clones, 41% of them found once; the top ten carry about 17%. The specimen was tumor tissue. The receptor set was obtained from a human donor with pancreatic ductal adenocarcinoma. CDR3s include the opening cysteine and the closing phenylalanine or tryptophan. A D gene is named only where the DNA matches it firmly. Clone sizes are given selectively: once, few, many, or a class where the clone is expanded.

j_gene	abundance	d_gene	v_gene	CDR3nt	CDR3aa
TRBJ1-1	few	NA	TRBV1	TGCGCCAGCAGCCAAGATTACTGGAACACTGAAGCTTTCTTT	CASSQDYWNTEAFF
TRBJ2-2	few	NA	TRBV7-4	TGTGCCAGCACCGTTACCCCAGGTGGGGAGCTGTTTTTT	CASTVTPGGELFF
TRBJ2-3	NA	TRBD2	TRBV10-3	TGTGCCATCAGTGACGAGCGGGGGATAGATACGCAGTATTTT	CAISDERGIDTQYF
TRBJ2-3	NA	NA	TRBV19	TGTGCCAGTAGTCCTTCGGGGTGGGCCACAGATACGCAGTATTTT	CASSPSGWATDTQYF
TRBJ2-7	NA	NA	TRBV9	TGTGCCAGCAGCGTCGACAGCTCCTACGAGCAGTACTTC	CASSVDSSYEQYF
TRBJ1-4	medium-sized	NA	TRBV11-3	TGTGCCAGCAGTAAACAGGCCTCTAATGAAAAACTGTTTTTT	CASSKQASNEKLFF
TRBJ2-5	few	NA	TRBV6-8	TGTGCCAGCAGTTACTCGTCCGAGACCCAGTACTTC	CASSYSSETQYF
TRBJ1-3	few	NA	TRBV4-1	TGCGCCAGCAGCCAAGATAGGGTGGTAAACACCATATATTTT	CASSQDRVVNTIYF
TRBJ2-7	medium-sized	TRBD2	TRBV25-1	TGTGCCAGCAGAGGTTGGAGGGAGGGGAGGGGTTACGAGCAGTACTTC	CASRGWREGRGYEQYF
TRBJ2-3	NA	TRBD1	TRBV19	TGTGCCAGTAGTATTACCAGGGGGACCTTCACAGATACGCAGTATTTT	CASSITRGTFTDTQYF
TRBJ2-1	few	TRBD2	TRBV12-5	TGTGCTAGTGGTCCCGGGACTAGCGGGGGGGCAGGTGAGCAGTTCTTC	CASGPGTSGGAGEQFF